Presented here are 22 T cell receptor beta chains from one specimen sequenced in a study of OX40 agonist ivuxolimab in advanced cancers. Sequenced by immunoSEQ multiplex PCR; TCRdb stores in-frame clones only, minus some. The sample records tens of thousands of clones, 86% being singletons. Sequencing used CD4+ or CD8+ T cells sorted from blood, obtained in a trial of the OX40 agonist ivuxolimab. These receptors all stem from an adult with an advanced solid tumor such as melanoma, head and neck, liver or kidney cancer.

The chain joins TRBV15 to TRBJ1-2; D is possibly TRBD1 (5 bases). This CDR3 contains 15 residues. Germline V gene sequence: CDR1 LNHNV, CDR2 YYDKDF (reference sequence). V was trimmed by 6 bases and J by 7 bases, leaving 21 bases between them. CDR3 region: CATSLAGPFYSGYTF. The CDR3 DNA is TGTGCCACCAGTTTGGCAGGGCCATTTTATAGTGGCTACACCTTC.

In DNA form, the CDR3 reads TGTGCCAGCAGCCCCACCACCCATCAGCCCCAGCATTTT. Translation gives CASSPTTHQPQHF. V is TRBV7-2 and J is TRBJ1-5; unclear D gene. The CDR3 sequence is 13 residues long. Germline assignment: CDR1 SGHTA and CDR2 FQGNSA. The V gene lost 5 bases and the J gene lost 5 bases, with 10 bases spanning the gap.

The chain employs TRBV9 and TRBJ1-2; D might be TRBD1 (6 bases). The germline V and J ends were trimmed by 3 bases and 0 bases, with 12 bases remaining between them. The CDR3 runs to 15 residues. Germline loops: CDR1 SGDLS, CDR2 YYNGEE. The CDR3 loop is CASSAQGSANYGYTF. For the CDR3, the DNA is TGTGCCAGCAGCGCCCAGGGGAGCGCTAACTATGGCTACACCTTC.

In DNA, the CDR3 is TGTGCCAGTAGGGGCCTAGCGTTACTCACAGATACGCAGTATTTT. Translated, it gives CASRGLALLTDTQYF. J is TRBJ2-3 and V is TRBV19; tentatively, D is TRBD2 (6 bases). The ends were cut back, 6 bases at V and 2 bases at J, with 15 bases in the middle. Germline CDR1 and CDR2: LNHDA and SQIVND (reference sequence). CDR3 length: 15 amino acids.

This chain's CDR3 is CASSLGIGIVNTGELFF. The CDR3 DNA reads as TGTGCCAGCAGCTTAGGGATAGGGATTGTAAACACCGGGGAGCTGTTTTTT. V gene TRBV7-2 combines with J gene TRBJ2-2; no reliable D call. The germline V gene has CDR1 SGHTA and CDR2 FQGNSA. There are 17 residues in the CDR3. V lost 1 base and J lost 2, with 14 bases in between.

This chain uses TRBV21-1 with TRBJ1-3; TRBD1 was called by the table and not checked on the DNA. TRBV21-1 is an annotated pseudogene. This CDR3 region has 16 residues. Here the CDR3 reads CASSRQGAANGNTIYF. CDR3 nucleotides: TGTGCCAGCAGCAGACAGGGGGCCGCTAATGGAAACACCATATATTTT.

The rearrangement uses TRBV27 and TRBJ1-5, with 8 bases lining up with TRBD1. CDR3 length: 14 residues. Germline V gene data show CDR1 as MNHEY and CDR2 as SMNVEV (reference sequence). Unmatched junction bases numbered 10, after V lost 10 bases and J lost 5 bases. The CDR3 DNA reads TGTGCCACCGATCGTTCAGGGGGCGATCAGCCCCAGCATTTT. This translates into CATDRSGGDQPQHF.

V and J are TRBV11-2 and TRBJ2-1, with 11 bases lining up with TRBD1. CDR1 is SGHAT and CDR2 is FQNNGV in the germline V gene. The CDR3 is 15 residues long. The V and J ends lost 1 base and 6 bases, in that order; junction bases with no gene match: 2. The CDR3: CASSLVGQGANEQFF. CDR3 coding DNA: TGTGCCAGCAGCTTAGTTGGACAGGGGGCCAATGAGCAGTTCTTC.

The rearrangement uses TRBV27 and TRBJ1-1, with 7 nucleotides matching TRBD1. Trimming took 4 bases from V and 11 from J; bases not matched to a gene: 7. Germline values: CDR1 MNHEY, CDR2 SMNVEV (reference sequence). The CDR3 runs to 12 residues. In DNA, the CDR3 is TGTGCCAGCAGTTCCAACACAGGGGTGGCTTTCTTT. Residues: CASSSNTGVAFF.

The chain couples TRBV5-4 to TRBJ2-2, with 8 bases that match TRBD1. Trimming at V came to 4 bases and at J to 5 bases, leaving 7 bases not matched to a gene. The CDR3 covers 15 residues. CDR1 is SGHNT, CDR2 YYREEE, per germline (reference sequence). The CDR3 nucleotides are TGTGCCAGCAGCCCAGGGGGCTCGTGGACCGGGGAGCTGTTTTTT. It translates to CASSPGGSWTGELFF.

This CDR3 reads CAGNGQGRFGYTF. In DNA form, the CDR3 reads TGTGCCGGAAATGGGCAGGGGAGATTTGGCTACACCTTC. The chain uses TRBV30 and TRBJ1-2; D perhaps matches TRBD1 (6 bases). CDR1 GTSNPN and CDR2 SVGIG come from the germline V gene (reference sequence). Trimming took 8 bases from V and 7 from J, leaving 20 bases between them. The CDR3 totals 13 residues. Filled out from reference TRBV30 and TRBJ1-2, the complete variable domain reads SQTIHQWPATLVQPVGSPLSLECTVEGTSNPNLYWYRQAAGRGLQLLFYSVGIGQISSEVPQNLSASRPQDRQFILSSKKLLLSDSGFYLCAGNGQGRFGYTFGSGTRLTVV.

The chain has TRBV2 and TRBJ2-7; no firm D call. Germline values: CDR1 SNHLY, CDR2 FYNNEI. This CDR3 has 11 amino acids. The germline V and J ends were trimmed by 5 bases and 4 bases, with 6 bases remaining between them. CDR3 sequence: CASSLEYEQYF. CDR3 in DNA: TGTGCCAGCAGTTTAGAATACGAGCAGTACTTC.

The chain joins TRBV29-1 to TRBJ1-4; TRBD1 is a possible D gene (5 bases). V lost 5 bases to trimming and J lost 11 bases, with 15 bases between them. CDR1 and CDR2 from the germline V gene are SQVTM and ANQGSEA. The CDR3 is 12 amino acids. CDR3 protein: CSVSGGGGKLFF. In nucleotides, the CDR3 is TGCAGCGTTTCGGGTGGGGGAGGGAAACTGTTTTTT. Supplemented by reference TRBV29-1 and TRBJ1-4, the full variable domain reads SAVISQKPSRDICQRGTSLTIQCQVDSQVTMMFWYRQQPGQSLTLIATANQGSEATYESGFVIDKFPISRPNLTFSTLTVSNMSPEDSSIYLCSVSGGGGKLFFGSGTQLSVL.

The chain links TRBV7-9 to TRBJ1-5, with a weak D call TRBD1 (6 bases). V was clipped by 6 bases and J by 0 bases, with 15 bases between them. The V gene's germline CDR1 is SEHNR and CDR2 FQNEAQ (reference sequence). CDR3 size: 16 residues. CDR3 protein: CASRYNRQASNQPQHF. In DNA, the CDR3 is TGTGCCAGCAGATACAATCGACAGGCTAGCAATCAGCCCCAGCATTTT.

The chain employs TRBV6-6 and TRBJ2-7; D is undetermined. CDR1 and CDR2 (germline): MNHNY, SVGAGI (reference sequence). This CDR3 is 13 amino acids long. Deletions cut 5 bases from V and 3 bases from J, with 11 bases between. The CDR3 spells CASSDPDRYEQYF. CDR3 coding DNA: TGTGCCAGCAGTGACCCGGACCGCTACGAGCAGTACTTC.

The chain carries TRBV29-1 and TRBJ1-2; the match to TRBD1 covers 10 bases. The V gene end was trimmed by 7 bases and the J gene end by 4 bases; junction bases not matched to a gene: 3. The CDR3 length is 12 residues. CDR1 and CDR2 from the germline V gene are SQVTM and ANQGSEA. CDR3 nucleotide sequence: TGCAGCGGGGGACAGGGGTCCTATGGCTACACCTTC. This translates into CSGGQGSYGYTF.

This chain connects TRBV18 to TRBJ2-5, with D unclear. CDR3 length: 14 amino acids. V lost 2 bases and J 6 bases, leaving 13 bases between the germline ends. Germline V gives CDR1 KGHSH, CDR2 LQKENI. CDR3 nucleotide sequence: TGTGCCAGCTCACCATCTGGGTCCCGTAAGACCCAGTACTTC. Amino acids: CASSPSGSRKTQYF.

This clone appeared once. This chain links TRBV19 with TRBJ2-1; TRBD2 agrees at 10 bases. The junction had 9 bases not matched to a gene; V was cut back by 4 bases and J by 6 bases. This CDR3 is built from 16 residues. The V gene's germline CDR1 is LNHDA and CDR2 SQIVND (reference sequence). The CDR3 DNA sequence: TGTGCCAGTAGTACCCTCGGGACTAGCGCAGTCAATGAGCAGTTCTTC. Encoded protein: CASSTLGTSAVNEQFF.

The chain combines TRBV7-2 with TRBJ1-1; 8 positions agree with TRBD1. Unmatched junction bases numbered 3, after V lost 5 bases and J lost 7 bases. CDR1 SGHTA and CDR2 FQGNSA come from the germline V gene. The CDR3 totals 12 residues. The CDR3 DNA follows: TGTGCCAGCAGCCCACAGGGGGGTGAAGCTTTCTTT. It specifies CASSPQGGEAFF.

V gene TRBV27 combines with J gene TRBJ2-1; D possibly corresponds to TRBD2 (6 bases). V lost 6 bases and J lost 0, with 12 bases in between. CDR3 length: 15 amino acids. The germline V gene encodes CDR1 MNHEY and CDR2 SMNVEV (reference sequence). In DNA form, the CDR3 reads TGTGCCAGCAGGGGCGGGGTTAGCTCCTACAATGAGCAGTTCTTC. Encoded protein: CASRGGVSSYNEQFF.

V gene TRBV19 combines with J gene TRBJ1-2, with D maybe TRBD1 (5 bases). The CDR3 length is 13 residues. In germline, CDR1 is LNHDA, CDR2 SQIVND (reference sequence). Trimming shortened V by 3 bases and J by 8 bases, and 13 bases separated the two germline ends. CDR3 sequence (DNA): TGTGCCAGTAGTATCGGCCCCGGGGGAGGCTACACCTTC. Residues: CASSIGPGGGYTF. Based on the CDR3 plus reference TRBV19 and TRBJ1-2, the full variable domain is DGGITQSPKYLFRKEGQNVTLSCEQNLNHDAMYWYRQDPGQGLRLIYYSQIVNDFQKGDIAEGYSVSREKKESFPLTVTSAQKNPTAFYLCASSIGPGGGYTFGSGTRLTVV.

This chain joins TRBV30 and TRBJ1-6, with D possibly matching TRBD1 (5 bases). Trimming cost V 0 bases and J 11 bases, with 14 bases left between them. This CDR3 has 14 residues. Germline loops: CDR1 GTSNPN, CDR2 SVGIG (reference sequence). CDR3 residues: CAWSVGGVRAPLHF. For the CDR3, the DNA is TGTGCCTGGAGTGTCGGGGGGGTAAGGGCACCCCTCCACTTT.